The next 7 T cell receptor beta chains were all read from a single sample in a study of human thymus T cells. Corrective cardiac surgery supplied the resected thymus tissue. Sequencing used immunoSEQ multiplex PCR; TCRdb keeps in-frame clones, though not all of them. The table lists roughly 130,000 clones, around 94% of them singletons. Source material: thymus tissue. The source of these receptors is a boy under two years old with a congenital heart defect but otherwise immunologically healthy.

The chain combines TRBV4-2 with TRBJ2-7, with 9 bases matching TRBD2. Germline values: CDR1 LGHNA, CDR2 YNFKEQ. The CDR3 has 16 amino acids. Germline trimming cut 1 base from V and 3 bases from J; bases unmatched to any gene: 7. CDR3 nucleotide sequence: TGTGCCAGCAGCCAAGTGAGACTAGCGGCCCTCTACGAGCAGTACTTC. Amino acids: CASSQVRLAALYEQYF.

The gene calls are TRBV4-1 and TRBJ1-3; D unresolved. V was pared by 1 base and J by 2 bases, with 3 bases between. Germline loops: CDR1 MGHRA, CDR2 YSYEKL. The CDR3 loop spans 13 amino acids. The CDR3 reads CASSQVAGNTIYF. The CDR3 DNA is TGCGCCAGCAGCCAAGTGGCTGGAAACACCATATATTTT.

The V gene is TRBV14, the J gene TRBJ1-2; TRBD1 aligns across 10 bases. The CDR3 is 17 residues long. In germline, CDR1 is SGHDN, CDR2 FVKESK. Trimming at V came to 1 base and at J to 8 bases, leaving 13 bases not matched to a gene. As DNA, the CDR3 is TGTGCCAGCAGCCAAGGCCATTTGGGACAGGGGAAAGGGGGCTACACCTTC. This sequence encodes CASSQGHLGQGKGGYTF.

The V call is TRBV9, the J call TRBJ2-7; the D is unclear. The CDR3 length is 14 residues. Germline V gives CDR1 SGDLS, CDR2 YYNGEE. The V gene lost 1 base and the J gene lost 4 bases, with 12 bases spanning the gap. The CDR3, as DNA: TGTGCCAGCAGCGTATCATGGGTTAGGTACGAGCAGTACTTC. Its translation is CASSVSWVRYEQYF.

This sequence joins TRBV15 and TRBJ2-5, with 7 nucleotides matching TRBD1. Near its end, the DNA agrees better with TRBJ2-7, so the J call may be wrong. The CDR3 consists of 13 residues. From germline, CDR1 is LNHNV and CDR2 YYDKDF (reference sequence). In DNA form, the CDR3 reads TGTGCCACCAGCAAACAGGGGTACCACGAGCAGTACTTC. Its protein product is CATSKQGYHEQYF.

The genes are TRBV9 and TRBJ1-5; 8 bases are a match to TRBD1. The CDR3 is 14 residues long. Germline CDR1 and CDR2: SGDLS and YYNGEE. The ends lost 7 bases at V and 7 bases at J; junction bases unmatched: 10. The CDR3: CASPITGGRQPQHF. CDR3 bases: TGTGCCAGCCCCATAACAGGGGGACGCCAGCCCCAGCATTTT.

The CDR3 nucleotides read TGTGCCAGCAGACTTAGGACAGTTATCTCCTATAATTCACCCCTCCACTTT. Its protein product is CASRLRTVISYNSPLHF. The rearrangement uses TRBV28 and TRBJ1-6; possibly TRBD1 for D (6 bases). CDR3 length: 17 amino acids. Germline V gene sequence: CDR1 MDHEN, CDR2 SYDVKM. The ends were cut back, 6 bases at V and 0 bases at J, with 15 bases in the middle.